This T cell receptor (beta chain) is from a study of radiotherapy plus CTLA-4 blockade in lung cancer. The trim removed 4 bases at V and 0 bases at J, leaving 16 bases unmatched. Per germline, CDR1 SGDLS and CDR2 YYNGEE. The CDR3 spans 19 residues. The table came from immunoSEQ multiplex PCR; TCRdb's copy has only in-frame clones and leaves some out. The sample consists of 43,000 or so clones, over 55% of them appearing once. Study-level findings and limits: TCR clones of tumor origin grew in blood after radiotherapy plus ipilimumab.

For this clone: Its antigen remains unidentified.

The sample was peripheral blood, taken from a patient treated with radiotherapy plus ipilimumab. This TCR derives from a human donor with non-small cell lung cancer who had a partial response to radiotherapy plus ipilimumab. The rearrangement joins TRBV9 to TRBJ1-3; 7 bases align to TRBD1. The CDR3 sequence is CASSPDGTELLVSGNTIYF. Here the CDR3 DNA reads TGTGCCAGCAGCCCAGACGGGACAGAACTACTCGTCTCTGGAAACACCATATATTTT.